A single sample gave rise to the 30 T cell receptor beta chains below, sequenced in a study of Graves' ophthalmopathy and Graves' hyperthyroidism (dated by TCRdb to the late 2010s). The sequencer listed for this sample is Illumina HiSeq 2000. TCR beta CDR3 regions were amplified from RNA transcripts for repertoire sequencing. A first-round RT-PCR used HTBI primers with the Qiagen OneStep RT-PCR kit, followed by a second-round multiplex PCR, size selection and purification. Using fastp at Q25 and MiXCR, TCRdb reprocessed the public reads and kept productive beta chains. Every CDR3 protein is listed once, alongside the most common genes and DNA of its rows. In this sample the table shows 150,000 to 200,000 distinct CDR3 sequences, 35% to 50% of which occur a single time. The ten largest clonotypes hold roughly 8.9% of the sample. Sequencing was done on a sample of peripheral blood. Receptor source: a man aged 30 to 45 with Graves' ophthalmopathy. Donor details come from another sample of the same person, matched by shared clones.

Many counts were recorded for this clonotype. This chain joins TRBV12-3 or TRBV12-4 and TRBJ2-3; TRBD2 aligns across 10 bases. V dropped 1 base and J dropped 8; count of bases not matched to a gene: 21. This CDR3 spans 20 amino acids. The CDR3 spells CASSLGARGLISGRQVTQYF. The CDR3 nucleotides are TGTGCCAGCAGTTTAGGCGCCAGGGGCTTGATTAGCGGGAGGCAAGTTACGCAGTATTTT.

This chain connects TRBV12-3 or TRBV12-4 to TRBJ2-7; D is unclear. The length of the CDR3 is 13 residues. V was cut by 3 bases and J by 4 bases, with 10 bases left in between. The CDR3 region is CASSFPDTYEQYF. The CDR3 coding sequence is TGTGCCAGCAGTTTCCCCGACACGTACGAGCAGTACTTC.

The chain links TRBV12-3 or TRBV12-4 to TRBJ2-7, with D tentatively TRBD1 (6 bases). The CDR3 sequence is 15 residues long. The V end was cut by 6 bases, the J end by 3 bases, with 18 bases between. The CDR3 region has the DNA TGTGCCAGCAGCAATACAGGGCCTCTCTTCTACGAGCAGTACTTC. Protein sequence: CASSNTGPLFYEQYF.

The J gene is TRBJ1-6, the V gene TRBV10-3; D is uncertain. The CDR3 runs to 11 residues. In germline, CDR1 is ENHRY, CDR2 SYGVKD. V gave up 3 bases and J gave up 10 bases, with 4 bases separating them. The CDR3 spells CAISDGSPLHF. Here the CDR3 DNA reads TGTGCCATCAGTGATGGGTCACCCCTCCACTTT.

In this sample, this clonotype turned up many times. The chain links TRBV28 to TRBJ2-2; D is unresolved. From germline, CDR1 is MDHEN and CDR2 SYDVKM. Deletions cut 9 bases from V and 1 base from J, with 18 bases between. The CDR3 totals 16 residues. The CDR3 region has the DNA TGTGCCAGTACCGGTAAGAACCAGCGGAACACCGGGGAGCTGTTTTTT. This codes for CASTGKNQRNTGELFF.

A few counts support this clonotype. V usage is TRBV7-2 and J usage is TRBJ1-1; D may be TRBD1 (5 bases). The CDR3 covers 14 residues. V gave up 5 bases and J gave up 1 base, with 11 bases separating them. Germline-derived CDR1 and CDR2 are SGHTA and FQGNSA. CDR3 protein: CASSRYRGNTEAFF. In DNA form, the CDR3 reads TGTGCCAGCAGCAGGTATAGGGGGAACACTGAAGCTTTCTTT.

V is TRBV29-1 and J is TRBJ2-5; 10 bases line up with TRBD2. Trimming removed 7 bases from V and 1 base from J; junction bases left unmatched: 9. The CDR3 has 15 amino acids. Germline-derived CDR1 and CDR2 are SQVTM and ANQGSEA. CDR3: CSARTSGRFQETQYF. CDR3 DNA: TGCAGCGCACGGACTAGCGGACGGTTCCAAGAGACCCAGTACTTC.

The rearrangement links TRBV7-2 to TRBJ2-2; 9 bases are shared with TRBD2. The CDR3 runs 15 residues. Germline CDR1 is SGHTA and CDR2 is FQGNSA. V gave up 5 bases and J gave up 4 bases; unmatched junction bases: 5. The CDR3 spells CASSPRLAVTGELFF. The CDR3 DNA is TGTGCCAGCAGCCCCCGACTAGCGGTCACCGGGGAGCTGTTTTTT.

This clonotype came up many times. J is TRBJ2-6 and V is TRBV27, with D uncertain. Germline V gene data show CDR1 as MNHEY and CDR2 as SMNVEV (reference sequence). V shed 5 bases and J shed 0 bases, with 5 bases lying between them. The CDR3 has 14 residues. The CDR3 loop is CASSTLSGANVLTF. The CDR3 nucleotides are TGTGCCAGCAGTACACTCTCTGGGGCCAACGTCCTGACTTTC.

V usage is TRBV11-2 and J usage is TRBJ2-5; 8 bases match TRBD1. Per the germline V gene, CDR1 is SGHAT and CDR2 is FQNNGV. Trimming removed 4 bases from V and 4 bases from J; junction bases left unmatched: 8. CDR3 length: 15 residues. The CDR3 sequence: CASSSGQGAAETQYF. The CDR3 bases are TGTGCCAGCAGCTCAGGGCAGGGGGCTGCAGAGACCCAGTACTTC.

This clonotype was recorded many times. The V gene is TRBV28, the J gene TRBJ1-2, with D hard to call. The CDR3 consists of 13 residues. The V end lost 3 bases, the J end lost 7 bases, and 12 bases lay between the germline ends. Germline lookup yields CDR1 MDHEN and CDR2 SYDVKM. Written as DNA, the CDR3 is TGTGCCAGCAGTTTCCTCGGGGAGGCTGGCTACACCTTC. Its translation is CASSFLGEAGYTF.

This clonotype was observed a few times. The rearrangement uses TRBV6-5 and TRBJ1-6, with TRBD1 identical over 9 bases. Looked up from germline, CDR1 is MNHEY and CDR2 is SVGAGI. The CDR3 extends over 14 amino acids. V lost 2 bases, J lost 11 bases, and 4 bases stayed unmatched. CDR3 DNA: TGTGCCAGCAGTTACAGGGACAGGGTGACACCCCTCCACTTT. Translating it yields CASSYRDRVTPLHF.

This clonotype was observed many times. A much larger clone differs by one base, so this may be a read error. V is TRBV12-3 or TRBV12-4 and J is TRBJ1-1, with 7 bases identical to TRBD1. CDR3 length: 15 residues. This CDR3 is CASNIIDRDGTEALF. DNA for the CDR3: TGTGCCAGCAATATCATTGACAGGGACGGCACTGAAGCTCTCTTT.

The V call is TRBV5-1, the J call TRBJ1-2; no firm D call. From germline, CDR1 is SGHRS and CDR2 YFSETQ. With 4 bases removed from V and 10 bases from J, the gap between germline ends came to 11 bases. The CDR3 runs to 11 residues. CDR3 nucleotides: TGCGCCAGCAGCGACAATTTCTTCTACACCTTC. Its translation is CASSDNFFYTF.

The CDR3 spells CASNPRAGLWGYTF. The CDR3 DNA follows: TGTGCCAGCAATCCCCGGGCCGGGCTTTGGGGCTACACCTTC. This chain connects TRBV28 to TRBJ1-2; D uncertain. Germline V gene sequence: CDR1 MDHEN, CDR2 SYDVKM. Deletions cut 7 bases from V and 8 bases from J, with 20 bases between. This CDR3 spans 14 amino acids.

This clonotype was recorded at least ten times. This chain links TRBV6-5 with TRBJ1-2, with D maybe TRBD1 (5 bases). The CDR3 length is 14 residues. The V and J ends lost 5 bases and 4 bases respectively, with 14 bases between them. Germline CDR1 and CDR2: MNHEY and SVGAGI. CDR3 in amino acids: CASSPLPGGYGYTF. The CDR3 bases are TGTGCCAGCAGTCCCCTCCCGGGGGGCTATGGCTACACCTTC.

This clonotype was seen ten or more times. CDR3 region: CASSPGTGGGTDTQYF. In nucleotides, the CDR3 is TGTGCCAGCAGTCCCGGGACAGGGGGTGGTACAGATACGCAGTATTTT. The chain uses TRBV12-3 or TRBV12-4 and TRBJ2-3; 11 bases fit TRBD1. The length of the CDR3 is 16 residues. With V trimmed by 5 bases and J by 3 bases, 7 bases remained unmatched.

The gene calls are TRBV6-1 and TRBJ1-1, with D tentatively TRBD1 (5 bases). Germline assignment: CDR1 MNHNS and CDR2 SASEGT. CDR3 size: 13 residues. With 5 bases removed from V and 7 bases from J, the gap between germline ends came to 14 bases. CDR3 coding DNA: TGTGCCAGCAGTAGGGGCAGGAACCTTGAAGCTTTCTTT. Amino acid sequence: CASSRGRNLEAFF.

This clonotype was observed at least ten times. This sequence joins TRBV28 and TRBJ2-7; the D gene is possibly TRBD1 (5 bases). Trimming shortened V by 8 bases and J by 7 bases, and 21 bases separated the two germline ends. The length of the CDR3 is 14 residues. Germline lookup yields CDR1 MDHEN and CDR2 SYDVKM. Written as DNA, the CDR3 is TGTGCCAGCTCCATTAGCAGGGTGTCCGGGGAGCAGTACTTC. Encoded protein: CASSISRVSGEQYF.

In this sample, this clonotype turned up many times. This chain joins TRBV5-1 and TRBJ1-2; possibly TRBD1 for D (6 bases). CDR1 is SGHRS, CDR2 YFSETQ, per germline. Trimming stripped 2 bases from V and 8 bases from J, with 10 bases between. CDR3 length equals 12 residues. This CDR3 is CASSLQGDGYTF. The CDR3 DNA reads TGCGCCAGCAGCTTACAGGGCGACGGCTACACCTTC.

This clonotype was detected many times. The V call is TRBV12-3 or TRBV12-4, the J call TRBJ2-4; maybe TRBD2 (5 bases). V was trimmed by 2 bases and J by 8 bases, leaving 16 bases between them. The CDR3 runs to 15 residues. The CDR3 sequence is CASSLLDKRVDIQYF. In nucleotides, the CDR3 is TGTGCCAGCAGTTTACTAGACAAGAGGGTTGACATTCAGTACTTC.

The chain uses TRBV20-1 and TRBJ1-1, with 8 bases identical to TRBD1. V dropped 1 base and J dropped 4; count of bases not matched to a gene: 5. From germline, CDR1 is DFQATT and CDR2 SNEGSKA (reference sequence). The CDR3 is made up of 14 amino acids. The CDR3 protein is CSARAGQGGTEAFF. In DNA, the CDR3 is TGCAGTGCTAGAGCCGGACAGGGAGGCACTGAAGCTTTCTTT.

V is TRBV28 and J is TRBJ2-5; a weak D match, TRBD1 (6 bases). Germline CDR1 and CDR2: MDHEN and SYDVKM. The V end was cut by 6 bases, the J end by 6 bases, with 17 bases between. There are 14 residues in the CDR3. The CDR3, as DNA: TGTGCCAGCAGCCAAGACAGGTCCGGCAAGACCCAGTACTTC. Its protein product is CASSQDRSGKTQYF.

Ten or more counts support this clonotype. The chain joins TRBV12-3 or TRBV12-4 to TRBJ2-7, with TRBD1 as a possible D gene (6 bases). The CDR3 consists of 12 residues. V lost 1 base and J lost 6, with 7 bases in between. The CDR3 region has the DNA TGTGCCAGCAGTTTAGGAGGGGGCGAGCAGTACTTC. It specifies CASSLGGGEQYF.

CDR3 sequence reads: CSVREVQAPIYGYTF. The DNA for the CDR3 is TGCAGTGTTCGGGAGGTACAGGCCCCCATCTATGGCTACACCTTC. The chain uses TRBV20-1 and TRBJ1-2; D perhaps matches TRBD1 (5 bases). Deletions cut 7 bases from V and 4 bases from J, with 22 bases between. The CDR3 has 15 amino acids. Germline CDR1 reads DFQATT; CDR2 reads SNEGSKA (reference sequence).

The V call is TRBV5-1, the J call TRBJ2-7, with a tentative D call TRBD1 (5 bases). Trimming stripped 2 bases from V and 3 bases from J, with 12 bases between. Per germline, CDR1 SGHRS and CDR2 YFSETQ. CDR3 length: 14 residues. The CDR3 nucleotides read TGCGCCAGCAGCTTTAGTCAGCAGGGCTACGAGCAGTACTTC. Translated: CASSFSQQGYEQYF.

This clonotype was picked up many times. J is TRBJ1-1 and V is TRBV5-1, with a weak D call TRBD1 (6 bases). There are 14 residues in the CDR3. V lost 4 bases and J 4 bases, leaving 14 bases between the germline ends. Germline V gene data show CDR1 as SGHRS and CDR2 as YFSETQ. The CDR3 loop reads CASSGTGTSTEAFF. CDR3 nucleotides: TGCGCCAGCAGCGGAACCGGGACAAGCACTGAAGCTTTCTTT.

V is TRBV6-1 and J is TRBJ2-7; 7 bases agree with TRBD1. The CDR3 covers 14 residues. Germline assignment: CDR1 MNHNS and CDR2 SASEGT. The trim removed 6 bases at V and 3 bases at J, leaving 8 bases unmatched. CDR3 loop: CASSEDRFYYEQYF. As DNA, the CDR3 is TGTGCCAGCAGCGAGGACAGGTTCTACTACGAGCAGTACTTC.

This clonotype occurred many times. The CDR3 is CASSGMTRPDGGYTF. As DNA, the CDR3 is TGTGCCAGCAGTGGAATGACTCGGCCGGACGGGGGCTACACCTTC. The rearrangement joins TRBV12-3 or TRBV12-4 to TRBJ1-2; D remains unclear. The CDR3 totals 15 residues. V shed 5 bases and J shed 8 bases, with 21 bases lying between them.

This clonotype was observed once. The chain recombines TRBV20-1 with TRBJ2-7, with D possibly being TRBD1 (5 bases). Germline V gene data show CDR1 as DFQATT and CDR2 as SNEGSKA (reference sequence). CDR3 size: 14 residues. The V end was cut by 6 bases, the J end by 2 bases, with 17 bases between. This CDR3 reads CSAITGSGTYEQYF. DNA of the CDR3: TGCAGTGCCATAACCGGGTCAGGGACCTACGAGCAGTACTTC.